This paragraph reports one T cell receptor beta chain. What it binds is unknown. This sample was included in a study of cytomegalovirus exposure and HLA in healthy donors. Trimming at V came to 2 bases and at J to 7 bases, leaving 12 bases not matched to a gene. This CDR3 contains 16 residues. Germline-derived CDR1 and CDR2 are MNHEY and SMNVEV (reference sequence). At sampling all donors were nominally healthy, likely with unrecorded immune exposures. General study results and limits: Researchers reported from a later analysis that most CMV-associated TCR beta chains appeared HLA-restricted. Despite most TCR sequences being rare, some public TCRs occurred in many donors.

The PCR contained 60 Vbeta and 13 Jbeta primers. The assay was immunoSEQ multiplex PCR, and TCRdb's table has in-frame clones only and misses some. The sample holds 80,000 to 100,000 clones; 55% to 75% are singletons and the top ten take under 2.5%. This chain links TRBV27 with TRBJ1-2; the match to TRBD1 covers 8 bases. This clonotype originated in a man aged 45-65 years in good health and CMV-seronegative. Material for sequencing was PBMCs. CDR3 bases: TGTGCCAGCAGTTTAGCTGGGACAGGCTCGGTCGTTGGCTACACCTTC. Translation: CASSLAGTGSVVGYTF.